These T cell receptor beta chains were read from a single sample in a study of cytomegalovirus exposure and HLA in healthy donors. Using immunoSEQ multiplex PCR, the repertoire was profiled, and TCRdb retains in-frame clones only, with some absent. The sample records around 100,000 clones, around three quarters being singletons. Sequenced sample: PBMCs. The receptors were gathered from a woman between 18 and 30 years old in good health and CMV-seropositive. CDR3s include the opening cysteine and the closing phenylalanine or tryptophan. Fields, in order: clone size, V gene, J gene, D gene, CDR3 DNA, CDR3 protein. A D gene is named only where the DNA matches it firmly. Part of the rows lack a size; the others show once, few, many or a class for expanded clones.

few	TRBV4-1	TRBJ1-1	.	TGCGCCAGCAGCCAGGCTGGCACTGAAGCTTTCTTT	CASSQAGTEAFF
once	TRBV4-1	TRBJ2-7	TRBD2	TGCGCCAGCAGCCCCGGGACTAGCGGGAGGTCCTACGAGCAGTACTTC	CASSPGTSGRSYEQYF
.	TRBV30	TRBJ2-3	TRBD2	TGTGCCTGGGCACTGGGACTAGCGGGAGGACCAGATACGCAGTATTTT	CAWALGLAGGPDTQYF
.	TRBV30	TRBJ1-2	.	TGTGCCTGGTTAGCGGGGGAAGTCTATGGCTACACCTTC	CAWLAGEVYGYTF
.	TRBV4-1	TRBJ2-3	.	TGCGCCAGCAGCCAAATTAGAAAGAGCACAGATACGCAGTATTTT	CASSQIRKSTDTQYF
.	TRBV6-4	TRBJ2-2	.	TGTGCCAGCAGTGACTCTCGACAGAACACCGGGGAGCTGTTTTTT	CASSDSRQNTGELFF
.	TRBV6-6	TRBJ2-1	.	TGTGCCAGCAGTTACTCGAAACAGGGTGGTGAGCAGTTCTTC	CASSYSKQGGEQFF
.	TRBV9	TRBJ1-1	.	TGTGCCAGCAGCGCGCAGGGGAACACTGAAGCTTTCTTT	CASSAQGNTEAFF
.	TRBV9	TRBJ2-1	TRBD2	TGTGCCAGCAGCGTAGATCCTAGCGGGAGCTACAATGAGCAGTTCTTC	CASSVDPSGSYNEQFF
few	TRBV6-5	TRBJ1-1	TRBD1	TGTGCCAGCAGCCAAGGGGGCTCGGGGAACACTGAAGCTTTCTTT	CASSQGGSGNTEAFF
.	TRBV6-1	TRBJ2-7	TRBD1	TGTGCCAGCAGTGCTCACGACAGGGGAGGCGGCTACGAGCAGTACTTC	CASSAHDRGGGYEQYF
once	TRBV18	TRBJ1-1	.	TGTGCCAGCTCACCGTCGGGGGAGGGTGGAGAAGCTTTCTTT	CASSPSGEGGEAFF
.	TRBV28	TRBJ1-2	TRBD1	TGTGCCACGACCGGGACAGGGGGATGGTATGGCTACACCTTC	CATTGTGGWYGYTF
.	TRBV5-1	TRBJ1-1	TRBD1	TGCGCCAGCAGCCGGAAAAGGGACAGGGGAGTAAACACTGAAGCTTTCTTT	CASSRKRDRGVNTEAFF
.	TRBV27	TRBJ2-7	TRBD2	TGTGCCAGCAGTTTAATGGTAGGGACTAAGCAGTACTTC	CASSLMVGTKQYF
.	TRBV5-1	TRBJ2-2	TRBD1	TGCGCCAGCAGCTTGCAGGGGGCGGACACCGGGGAGCTGTTTTTT	CASSLQGADTGELFF
few	TRBV2	TRBJ1-2	TRBD1	TGTGCCAGCAGCGTACAGGGGGGGGTCAACTATGGCTACACCTTC	CASSVQGGVNYGYTF
.	TRBV15	TRBJ2-3	TRBD2	TGTGCCACCAGCAGACACCCAATCCAAGCGGGAGTCAGAGATACGCAGTATTTT	CATSRHPIQAGVRDTQYF
.	TRBV5-1	TRBJ2-3	.	TGCGCCAGCAGCTGGGGTTGGGCGCGGGGCACAGATACGCAGTATTTT	CASSWGWARGTDTQYF
.	TRBV6-6	TRBJ2-3	.	TGTGCCAGCAACGTTGGACACGAGACGCAGTATTTT	CASNVGHETQYF
.	TRBV6-1	TRBJ2-1	.	TGTGCCAGCAGTGCAACTGCAGCGGGAGCGCAGGGGGATGAGCAGTTCTTC	CASSATAAGAQGDEQFF
.	TRBV4-1	TRBJ2-2	.	TGCGCCAGCAGCCCCACTAGGCTCACCGGGGAGCTGTTTTTT	CASSPTRLTGELFF
.	TRBV7-3	TRBJ2-1	TRBD1	TGTGCCAGCAGCTTAGTGAGCAGGGGGCGCAAGAAGTTCTTC	CASSLVSRGRKKFF
.	TRBV6-1	TRBJ1-5	.	TGTGCCAGCAGGCTCCTAGACAGACTCAATCAGCCCCAGCATTTT	CASRLLDRLNQPQHF
.	TRBV28	TRBJ2-3	TRBD2	TGTGCCAGCAGGGTAGCGGGAGGGAGCACAGATACGCAGTATTTT	CASRVAGGSTDTQYF
once	TRBV4-1	TRBJ2-3	TRBD2	TGCGCCAGCAGCCTTACCGGGACTAGCTATCCAGATACGCAGTATTTT	CASSLTGTSYPDTQYF
.	TRBV5-1	TRBJ1-1	.	TGCGCCAGCAGCCCACCTCAGGGGCACACTGAAGCTTTCTTT	CASSPPQGHTEAFF
.	TRBV6-5	TRBJ1-5	.	TGTGCCATCAGCTCGGCCGACAGGCACAATCAGCCCCAGCATTTT	CAISSADRHNQPQHF
.	TRBV4-1	TRBJ2-3	TRBD2	TGCGCCAGCACTCTTCTCGGGACTAGCGGTTCTAGCACAGATACGCAGTATTTT	CASTLLGTSGSSTDTQYF
.	TRBV20-1	TRBJ2-1	.	TGCAGTGCTAGTACTGCAAGTGAGCAGTTCTTC	CSASTASEQFF
.	TRBV9	TRBJ1-3	.	TGTGCCAGCAGCGTAGATATCCAGGTCAGAGGAAACACCATATATTTT	CASSVDIQVRGNTIYF
few	TRBV30	TRBJ1-5	TRBD1	TGTGCCTGGAGCCTAATGACAGGGGATCAGCCCCAGCATTTT	CAWSLMTGDQPQHF
.	TRBV5-1	TRBJ2-7	TRBD2	TGCGCCAGCAGCTTGGCCCCTAGCGGGAGAGTCAACGAGCAGTACTTC	CASSLAPSGRVNEQYF
.	TRBV19	TRBJ1-2	.	TGTGCCAGTAGTATGTCAGGGCTCTATGGCTACACCTTC	CASSMSGLYGYTF
.	TRBV5-4	TRBJ1-2	TRBD1	TGTGCCAGCAGCTCAGACCGGGACAGGGGAGGAACTGGCTACACCTTC	CASSSDRDRGGTGYTF
few	TRBV12-5	TRBJ1-1	TRBD1	TGTGCTAGTGGTTTGGGACAGGGTCGCACTGAAGCTTTCTTT	CASGLGQGRTEAFF
few	TRBV25-1	TRBJ2-1	.	TGTGCCAGCAGTGAACGGTCCAATGAGCAGTTCTTC	CASSERSNEQFF
.	TRBV30	TRBJ2-2	TRBD1	TGTGCCTGGAGTTCGGGACAGCCGACCCGGGAGCTGTTTTTT	CAWSSGQPTRELFF
.	TRBV30	TRBJ2-5	TRBD1	TGTGCCTGGAGAGAGCCGGGACAGGGCTTCGAGACCCAGTACTTC	CAWREPGQGFETQYF
.	TRBV7-3	TRBJ2-2	TRBD2	TGTGCCAGCAGCCCTACTAGCGGGAGAGTTTCCGGGGAGCTGTTTTTT	CASSPTSGRVSGELFF
medium-sized	TRBV2	TRBJ1-4	TRBD1	TGTGCCAGCATGGGGACAGGTGAAAAACTGTTTTTT	CASMGTGEKLFF
.	TRBV9	TRBJ2-1	TRBD2	TGTGCCAGCAGCGCGGGGGGAAATGAGCAGTTCTTC	CASSAGGNEQFF
.	TRBV5-1	TRBJ2-7	TRBD1	TGCGCCAGCAGCCCTCGGACAGGCAGGAACGAGCAGTACTTC	CASSPRTGRNEQYF
.	TRBV7-9	TRBJ2-7	.	TGTGCCAGCAGCTCACCGGGGTCTCCCTACGAGCAGTACTTC	CASSSPGSPYEQYF
.	TRBV6-4	TRBJ2-3	TRBD2	TGTGCCAGCAGCCAACTAGCGGGAGGTGGAGATACGCAGTATTTT	CASSQLAGGGDTQYF
once	TRBV6-5	TRBJ2-7	TRBD2	TGTGCCAGCAGTTCCGCGGGAGCCCCCTCCTACGAGCAGTACTTC	CASSSAGAPSYEQYF
.	TRBV2	TRBJ1-5	TRBD1	TGTGCCAGCAGTGGGGACAGGGGATATCAGCCCCAGCATTTT	CASSGDRGYQPQHF
.	TRBV5-4	TRBJ2-1	.	TGTGCCAGCAGCCAAGCCGCATCCTCTTTCAATGAGCAGTTCTTC	CASSQAASSFNEQFF